This paragraph reports one T cell receptor (beta chain). Its specificity is not known. TCRdb redid the calling of the reads with MiXCR, one entry per CDR3 protein. This sample has hundreds of thousands of distinct CDR3 sequences, with approximately 30% found just once. These data originate in a study of T cell repertoires in cytomegalovirus infection. Study overall: Used in the study were CMV epitopes, some recently identified and HLA-C-restricted, others well-studied and HLA-B-restricted.

The CDR3 loop spans 15 amino acids. After removal of 10 bases from V and 1 base from J, the junction contained 9 bases not matched to a gene. The germline V gene has CDR1 SGHVS and CDR2 FNYEAQ. Regarding the study as a whole: CMV-specific TCR beta clonotypes restricted by HLA-C dominated the ex vivo response.

The sample here was cultured CD8+ T cells from PBMCs, taken from culture after CMV antigen stimulation. The sequence came from a human donor in good health (CMV status not recorded). Some clones in this sample may be carry-over from other donors' samples. The chain is built from TRBV7-6 and TRBJ2-5; 10 bases agree with TRBD1. In DNA, the CDR3 is TGTGCCATCCCTATCGGACAGGGGGGCCAAGAGACCCAGTACTTC. Its protein product is CAIPIGQGGQETQYF.